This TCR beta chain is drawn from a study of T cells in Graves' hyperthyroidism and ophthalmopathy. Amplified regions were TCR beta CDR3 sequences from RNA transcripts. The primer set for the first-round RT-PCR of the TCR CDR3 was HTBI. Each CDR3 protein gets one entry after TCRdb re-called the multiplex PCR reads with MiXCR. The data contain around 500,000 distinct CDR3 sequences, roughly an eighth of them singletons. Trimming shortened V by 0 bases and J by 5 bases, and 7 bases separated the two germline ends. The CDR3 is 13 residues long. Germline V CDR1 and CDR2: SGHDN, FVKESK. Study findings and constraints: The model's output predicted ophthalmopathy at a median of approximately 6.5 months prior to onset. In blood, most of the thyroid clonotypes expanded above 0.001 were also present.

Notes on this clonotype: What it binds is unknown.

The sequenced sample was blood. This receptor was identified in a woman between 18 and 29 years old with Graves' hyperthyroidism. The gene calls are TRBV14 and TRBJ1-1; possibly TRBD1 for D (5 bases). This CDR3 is CASSQERGTEAFF. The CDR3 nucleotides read TGTGCCAGCAGCCAAGAACGGGGGACTGAAGCTTTCTTT.